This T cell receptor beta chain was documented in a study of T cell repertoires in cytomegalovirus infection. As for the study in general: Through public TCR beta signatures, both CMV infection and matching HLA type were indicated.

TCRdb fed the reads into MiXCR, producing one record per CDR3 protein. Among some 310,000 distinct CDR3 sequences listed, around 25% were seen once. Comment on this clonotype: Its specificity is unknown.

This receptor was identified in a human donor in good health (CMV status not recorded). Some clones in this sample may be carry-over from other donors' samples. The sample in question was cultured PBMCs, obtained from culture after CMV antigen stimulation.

CDR3 DNA: TGTGCCAGCAGCCAAATGGGACTAGCGGAGGGGGTCCGCAATGAGCAGTTCTTC. Its translation is CASSQMGLAEGVRNEQFF. The rearrangement uses TRBV7-2 and TRBJ2-1; 11 nucleotides align to TRBD2. Germline V CDR1 and CDR2: SGHTA, FQGNSA. V was clipped by 5 bases and J by 6 bases; unmatched bases: 15. The CDR3 is 18 amino acids. The full variable domain, in which reference TRBV7-2 and TRBJ2-1 provide the parts outside the CDR3, is GAGVSQSPSNKVTEKGKDVELRCDPISGHTALYWYRQSLGQGLEFLIYFQGNSAPDKSGLPSDRFSAERTGGSVSTLTIQRTQQEDSAVYLCASSQMGLAEGVRNEQFFGPGTRLTVL.